The 2 T cell receptor beta chains given below trace back to one sample, sequenced in a study of T-cell reconstitution after alpha-beta-depleted transplantation in children (dated by TCRdb to the mid-2010s). What the authors observed across the whole study: Hyperexpanded clone frequencies declined over subsequent months; after one year, T-cell counts and TCRbeta diversity were mostly attributed to newly produced T cells.

Libraries came from PCR. These reads were obtained on an Illumina HiSeq 2500. TCR library preparation used molecular barcoding, with unique molecular identifiers applied to normalize quantification of the TCRbeta repertoire. The public reads were reanalyzed by TCRdb: fastp trimming at Q25, MiXCR alignment, in-frame beta chains only. Every distinct CDR3 protein forms one entry, paired with its most common genes and DNA. This sample gives around 300,000 distinct CDR3 sequences in total; just over 7.5% of them show up just once. Around 9.8% of the sample belongs to the ten largest clones. Antigens for these TCRs are unknown. According to the study, the label for this sample's treatment or condition signals: allogeneic hematopoietic cell transplantation with graft depleted of TCRalphabeta T cells and CD19 B cells. Sequences were derived from peripheral blood, sampled 360 days after TCRalphabeta/CD19-depleted stem cell transplant. The source is a female patient aged 2 to 10 who had a stem cell transplant for Fanconi anemia, so the T cells may come from the graft donor.

This clonotype has ten or more counts. CDR3 sequence (DNA): TGTGCCAGCAGTTTTGGCTATAAGTCGGGGGAGCTGTTTTTT. Protein sequence: CASSFGYKSGELFF. V usage is TRBV27 and J usage is TRBJ2-2; D is ambiguous. CDR3 length equals 14 residues. With 3 bases removed from V and 8 bases from J, the gap between germline ends came to 13 bases. Looked up from germline, CDR1 is MNHEY and CDR2 is SMNVEV (reference sequence).

V and J are TRBV5-1 and TRBJ1-2; weak D call: TRBD1 (5 bases). V was clipped by 4 bases and J by 3 bases, with 19 bases between them. This CDR3 comprises 16 residues. CDR1 and CDR2 from the germline V gene are SGHRS and YFSETQ. The CDR3 nucleotides read TGCGCCAGCAGCCTCGGGGCTCGTGGGGTGGACTATGGCTACACCTTC. Translation gives CASSLGARGVDYGYTF.